The present entry profiles one TCR beta chain with its context. Its antigen remains unidentified. From germline, CDR1 is SGDLS and CDR2 YYNGEE. CDR3 length: 16 residues. The V gene end was trimmed by 0 bases and the J gene end by 1 base; junction bases not matched to a gene: 4. The assay was immunoSEQ multiplex PCR, and TCRdb's table has in-frame clones only and misses some. The table records tens of thousands of clones, around three quarters of them present only once. The data originate from a study of T cell responses to AZD1222 COVID-19 vaccine. Overall study results and limits: The sample set comprised mostly white British donors with more females, and clonal diversity was possibly underestimated.

This sample comprised peripheral blood, obtained 28 days after the second AZD1222 dose. The sequence was collected from an adult who received the AZD1222 COVID-19 vaccine. This chain uses TRBV9 with TRBJ2-7; 10 positions agree with TRBD2. The CDR3 region is CASSVEPSGRSYEQYF. DNA of the CDR3: TGTGCCAGCAGCGTAGAACCTAGCGGGAGATCCTACGAGCAGTACTTC.